This entry features one T cell receptor beta chain sequence. Its specificity is unknown. TCRdb redid the calling of the 5' RACE reads with MiXCR, one entry per CDR3 protein. The table has some 340,000 distinct CDR3 sequences, roughly 4% seen once. This sample was included in a study of T cells after yellow fever vaccination. Study results and limitations: At under 98% for CD4 and approximately 88% for CD8, most primary-vaccination clones showed up again after the booster.

The V gene's germline CDR1 is KGHSH and CDR2 LQKENI. The CDR3 extends over 15 amino acids. The V segment lost 3 bases and the J segment 0 bases; nucleotides outside the gene matches: 3. The receptor's source is a man aged 18 to 35 who received the YFV17D yellow fever vaccine. The gene calls are TRBV18 and TRBJ2-3; 7 bases agree with TRBD2. Sequences were derived from PBMCs, sampled 5 days after the yellow fever booster vaccination. CDR3 protein: CASSPRSGSTDTQYF. The CDR3 DNA is TGTGCCAGCTCACCTCGTAGCGGGAGCACAGATACGCAGTATTTT.